The rows below give T cell receptor beta chains drawn from one sample of a study of T cells in Graves' hyperthyroidism and ophthalmopathy. One entry per CDR3 protein results from TCRdb running MiXCR on the multiplex PCR reads. The data hold a few hundred thousand distinct CDR3 sequences, with just over 45% observed a single time. Sequencing was performed on peripheral blood or thyroid tissue (not recorded which). These receptors were collected from an adult woman with Graves' disease, either hyperthyroidism or ophthalmopathy (not recorded which). Each CDR3 is given with its conserved first and last residue. Fields, in order: V gene, D gene, clone size, J gene, CDR3 protein, CDR3 DNA. D genes are given only for firm matches. Not every row has a clone size; where given, it reads once, few, many or a size class.

V: TRBV6-1; D: TRBD1; size: .; J: TRBJ2-7; CDR3: CASSRRTGGTYEQYF; DNA: TGTGCCAGCAGCCGAAGGACAGGGGGCACCTACGAGCAGTACTTC
V: TRBV6-1; D: TRBD2; size: .; J: TRBJ2-2; CDR3: CASSYSGGPARGELFF; DNA: TGTGCCAGCAGTTACTCGGGGGGACCCGCCCGCGGGGAGCTGTTTTTT
V: TRBV2; D: TRBD2; size: few; J: TRBJ2-2; CDR3: CASMGGEDTGELFF; DNA: TGTGCCAGCATGGGGGGGGAGGACACCGGGGAGCTGTTTTTT
V: TRBV19; D: TRBD2; size: few; J: TRBJ2-3; CDR3: CASRMVQREGTQYF; DNA: TGTGCCAGTAGGATGGTGCAGCGGGAGGGTACGCAGTATTTT
V: TRBV2; D: .; size: few; J: TRBJ1-5; CDR3: CASSDRQGHQPQHF; DNA: TGTGCCAGCAGTGATAGGCAGGGGCACCAGCCCCAGCATTTT
V: TRBV20-1; D: .; size: .; J: TRBJ1-2; CDR3: CSARAQYEIVYGYTF; DNA: TGCAGTGCTAGAGCCCAGTACGAGATCGTGTATGGCTACACCTTC
V: TRBV10-3; D: .; size: once; J: TRBJ2-2; CDR3: CAISLESLAAGELFF; DNA: TGTGCCATCAGCTTGGAATCCCTAGCCGCCGGGGAGCTGTTTTTT
V: TRBV24-1; D: .; size: .; J: TRBJ1-5; CDR3: CASSSFYSEYSNQPQHF; DNA: TGTGCCAGCAGTTCGTTCTACAGCGAATATAGCAATCAGCCCCAGCATTTT
V: TRBV7-7; D: .; size: .; J: TRBJ2-6; CDR3: CASSLDRNTGANVLTF; DNA: TGTGCTAGCAGTCTCGACAGGAACACTGGGGCCAACGTCCTGACTTTC
V: TRBV6-2/TRBV6-3; D: TRBD1; size: .; J: TRBJ1-3; CDR3: CASSLYGTVDIDPGNTIYF; DNA: TGTGCCAGCAGTCTCTACGGGACAGTCGATATTGACCCTGGAAACACCATATATTTT
V: TRBV10-3; D: .; size: few; J: TRBJ2-5; CDR3: CAISDQKAGYETQYF; DNA: TGTGCCATCAGTGATCAGAAGGCGGGATATGAGACCCAGTACTTC
V: TRBV20-1; D: TRBD2; size: .; J: TRBJ2-5; CDR3: CSAADLTSGETQYF; DNA: TGCAGTGCGGCGGATCTGACTAGCGGGGAGACCCAGTACTTC
V: TRBV11-2; D: TRBD1; size: many; J: TRBJ2-7; CDR3: CASSLVQGQRGWEQYF; DNA: TGTGCCAGCAGCTTAGTACAGGGACAGAGAGGGTGGGAGCAGTACTTC
V: TRBV25-1; D: .; size: once; J: TRBJ1-2; CDR3: CASADGYTF; DNA: TGTGCCAGCGCAGATGGCTACACCTTC
V: TRBV6-5; D: .; size: once; J: TRBJ2-5; CDR3: CASQEGRDETQYF; DNA: TGTGCCAGTCAAGAGGGTCGGGACGAGACCCAGTACTTC
V: TRBV4-1; D: .; size: .; J: TRBJ1-3; CDR3: CASSQPPWELSGNTIYF; DNA: TGCGCCAGCAGCCAACCCCCGTGGGAGTTATCTGGAAACACCATATATTTT
V: TRBV19; D: .; size: once; J: TRBJ2-2; CDR3: CASSGQSISGELFF; DNA: TGTGCCAGTTCGGGACAATCGATATCCGGGGAGCTGTTTTTT
V: TRBV29-1; D: .; size: once; J: TRBJ2-6; CDR3: CSVGGPGANVLTF; DNA: TGCAGCGTTGGTGGGCCTGGGGCCAACGTCCTGACTTTC
V: TRBV5-1; D: TRBD2; size: .; J: TRBJ2-7; CDR3: CASSQGLAADSSYEQYF; DNA: TGCGCCAGCAGCCAAGGACTAGCGGCCGATTCCTCCTACGAGCAGTACTTC
V: TRBV11-2; D: .; size: .; J: TRBJ2-7; CDR3: CASSLLPGFGEQYF; DNA: TGTGCCAGCAGCTTATTACCGGGGTTTGGCGAGCAGTACTTC
V: TRBV7-3; D: TRBD1; size: many; J: TRBJ1-3; CDR3: CASSLWQGASGNTIYF; DNA: TGTGCCAGCAGCTTATGGCAGGGGGCGTCCGGAAACACCATATATTTT
V: TRBV9; D: TRBD1; size: .; J: TRBJ2-6; CDR3: CARDRQGSGANVLTF; DNA: TGTGCTAGAGATCGACAGGGCTCTGGGGCCAACGTCCTGACTTTC
V: TRBV20-1; D: TRBD1; size: .; J: TRBJ1-1; CDR3: CSAGDRDAEAFF; DNA: TGCAGTGCTGGAGACAGGGACGCTGAAGCTTTCTTT
V: TRBV7-9; D: .; size: .; J: TRBJ1-6; CDR3: CASSSGAGDNSPLHF; DNA: TGTGCCAGCAGTTCAGGTGCAGGAGACAATTCACCCCTCCACTTT
V: TRBV7-2; D: .; size: .; J: TRBJ2-2; CDR3: CASSPTIRTASDGELFF; DNA: TGTGCCAGCAGCCCTACCATAAGGACAGCATCCGACGGGGAGCTGTTTTTT
V: TRBV10-3; D: .; size: .; J: TRBJ2-7; CDR3: CAISEEGTNEQYF; DNA: TGTGCCATCAGTGAGGAGGGGACAAACGAGCAGTACTTC
V: TRBV9; D: .; size: many; J: TRBJ2-7; CDR3: CASSPGPTYEQYF; DNA: TGTGCCAGCAGCCCCGGGCCCACCTACGAGCAGTACTTC
V: TRBV7-3; D: .; size: .; J: TRBJ2-5; CDR3: CASSQPGAQYF; DNA: TGTGCCAGCAGTCAGCCTGGGGCCCAGTACTTC
V: TRBV5-1; D: .; size: .; J: TRBJ2-6; CDR3: CASSPTDSGANVLTF; DNA: TGCGCCAGCAGTCCTACAGACTCTGGGGCCAACGTCCTGACTTTC
V: TRBV7-8; D: .; size: many; J: TRBJ1-2; CDR3: CASSTTRVSGYTF; DNA: TGTGCCAGCAGCACAACCAGGGTGTCGGGCTACACCTTC
V: TRBV13; D: .; size: many; J: TRBJ2-7; CDR3: CASSPRRTPDEQYF; DNA: TGTGCCAGCAGCCCCCGACGGACTCCTGATGAGCAGTACTTC
V: TRBV7-6; D: .; size: .; J: TRBJ2-2; CDR3: CASSLVLPFLPTGELFF; DNA: TGTGCCAGCAGCTTAGTACTTCCGTTTCTCCCCACCGGGGAGCTGTTTTTT
V: TRBV3-1; D: .; size: few; J: TRBJ2-7; CDR3: CASSPSSSEQYF; DNA: TGTGCCAGCAGCCCCTCTTCCTCCGAGCAGTACTTC
V: TRBV12-3/TRBV12-4; D: .; size: few; J: TRBJ1-4; CDR3: CASSFMSTGPNEKLFF; DNA: TGTGCCAGCAGTTTCATGAGTACAGGCCCTAATGAAAAACTGTTTTTT
V: TRBV6-1; D: TRBD2; size: many; J: TRBJ2-1; CDR3: CASGEPSGPADEQFF; DNA: TGTGCCAGCGGAGAGCCTAGCGGTCCCGCGGATGAGCAGTTCTTC
V: TRBV10-3; D: TRBD2; size: .; J: TRBJ2-5; CDR3: CASRGTSGMGKETQYF; DNA: TGTGCCTCCCGGGGGACTAGCGGGATGGGAAAAGAGACCCAGTACTTC
V: TRBV7-9; D: TRBD2; size: .; J: TRBJ2-2; CDR3: CASLSLAGRAGELFF; DNA: TGTGCCAGCCTTTCGTTAGCGGGGCGGGCCGGGGAGCTGTTTTTT
V: TRBV2; D: .; size: .; J: TRBJ2-2; CDR3: CASSERGIGELFF; DNA: TGTGCCAGCAGTGAAAGGGGAATCGGGGAGCTGTTTTTT
V: TRBV4-1; D: .; size: many; J: TRBJ2-5; CDR3: CASSQDWTVQETQYF; DNA: TGCGCCAGCAGCCAAGATTGGACGGTTCAGGAGACCCAGTACTTC
V: TRBV5-6; D: .; size: many; J: TRBJ1-1; CDR3: CASSFSGGRGLF; DNA: TGTGCCAGCAGCTTTTCTGGGGGGCGAGGTCTCTTT
V: TRBV5-1; D: TRBD2; size: many; J: TRBJ2-5; CDR3: CASSRTTSGSGETQYF; DNA: TGCGCCAGCAGCCGTACTACTAGCGGTTCAGGGGAGACCCAGTACTTC
V: TRBV7-2; D: .; size: .; J: TRBJ1-1; CDR3: CASSLGVREAFF; DNA: TGTGCCAGCAGCTTAGGGGTAAGGGAAGCTTTCTTT
V: TRBV5-4; D: TRBD1; size: .; J: TRBJ2-7; CDR3: CASSLETGGSEQYF; DNA: TGTGCCAGCAGCTTGGAGACAGGGGGCTCCGAGCAGTACTTC
V: TRBV5-1; D: .; size: many; J: TRBJ2-5; CDR3: CASSPTSKETQYF; DNA: TGCGCCAGCAGCCCAACATCAAAAGAGACCCAGTACTTC
V: TRBV2; D: .; size: many; J: TRBJ1-2; CDR3: CASQDSNYGYTF; DNA: TGTGCCAGCCAGGACAGCAACTATGGCTACACCTTC
V: TRBV5-7; D: .; size: .; J: TRBJ1-1; CDR3: CASIPLGLREGPEAFF; DNA: TGTGCCAGCATCCCACTCGGGCTCCGGGAAGGTCCTGAAGCTTTCTTT
V: TRBV20-1; D: .; size: many; J: TRBJ2-7; CDR3: CSADGSTTYEQYF; DNA: TGCAGTGCTGACGGGAGTACCACCTACGAGCAGTACTTC
V: TRBV3-1; D: TRBD2; size: many; J: TRBJ2-5; CDR3: CASSRGLAGDETQYF; DNA: TGTGCCAGCAGCCGCGGACTAGCGGGAGATGAGACCCAGTACTTC
V: TRBV14; D: TRBD2; size: .; J: TRBJ2-1; CDR3: CASSQGGFTGNEQFF; DNA: TGTGCCAGCAGCCAGGGGGGGTTTACGGGCAATGAGCAGTTCTTC
V: TRBV29-1; D: .; size: once; J: TRBJ1-2; CDR3: CSVSIPEGQEGYYGYTF; DNA: TGCAGCGTGTCGATACCGGAGGGCCAGGAGGGTTACTATGGCTACACCTTC
V: TRBV20-1; D: TRBD1; size: once; J: TRBJ2-4; CDR3: CSARDLNRGDIQYF; DNA: TGCAGTGCTAGAGACCTCAACAGGGGCGACATTCAGTACTTC
V: TRBV4-1; D: .; size: many; J: TRBJ1-5; CDR3: CASSYGPINQPQHF; DNA: TGCGCCAGCAGCTACGGACCGATAAATCAGCCCCAGCATTTT
V: TRBV9; D: .; size: many; J: TRBJ1-3; CDR3: CASSVGSGNTIYF; DNA: TGTGCCAGCAGCGTTGGTTCCGGAAACACCATATATTTT
V: TRBV30; D: .; size: few; J: TRBJ1-4; CDR3: CAWTGVGWVEKLFF; DNA: TGTGCCTGGACAGGCGTAGGATGGGTTGAAAAACTGTTTTTT
V: TRBV20-1; D: .; size: .; J: TRBJ2-5; CDR3: CSATEAERTYQETQYF; DNA: TGCAGTGCGACAGAGGCCGAGCGGACGTACCAAGAGACCCAGTACTTC
V: TRBV11-2; D: .; size: many; J: TRBJ2-7; CDR3: CASSFGRGGITYEQYF; DNA: TGTGCCAGCAGCTTTGGCCGGGGCGGGATAACCTACGAGCAGTACTTC
V: TRBV5-1; D: .; size: many; J: TRBJ1-4; CDR3: CASSGRPGLGEKLFF; DNA: TGCGCCAGCAGCGGACGTCCGGGCTTGGGGGAAAAACTGTTTTTT
V: TRBV20-1; D: .; size: many; J: TRBJ2-7; CDR3: CSAPRSGNYEQYF; DNA: TGCAGTGCTCCGCGGTCGGGAAACTACGAGCAGTACTTC
V: TRBV11-2; D: .; size: once; J: TRBJ2-5; CDR3: CASRRRGGETQYF; DNA: TGTGCCAGCAGACGCCGTGGCGGAGAGACCCAGTACTTC